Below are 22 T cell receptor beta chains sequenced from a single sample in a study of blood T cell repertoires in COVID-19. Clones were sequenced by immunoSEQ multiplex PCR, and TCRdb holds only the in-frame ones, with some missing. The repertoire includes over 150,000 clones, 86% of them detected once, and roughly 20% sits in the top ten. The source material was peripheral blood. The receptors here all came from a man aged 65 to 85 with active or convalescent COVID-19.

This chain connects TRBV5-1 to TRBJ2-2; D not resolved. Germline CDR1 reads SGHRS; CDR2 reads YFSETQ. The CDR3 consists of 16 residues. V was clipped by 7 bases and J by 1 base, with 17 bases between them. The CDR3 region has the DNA TGCGCCAGCGCCGGTCTCGGTTTTGGGAACACCGGGGAGCTGTTTTTT. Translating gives CASAGLGFGNTGELFF.

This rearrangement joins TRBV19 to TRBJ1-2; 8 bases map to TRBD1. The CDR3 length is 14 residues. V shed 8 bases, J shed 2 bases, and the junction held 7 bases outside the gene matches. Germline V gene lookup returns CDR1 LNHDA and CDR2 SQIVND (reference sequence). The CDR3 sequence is CASFDRGENYGYTF. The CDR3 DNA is TGTGCCAGTTTTGACAGGGGAGAAAACTATGGCTACACCTTC.

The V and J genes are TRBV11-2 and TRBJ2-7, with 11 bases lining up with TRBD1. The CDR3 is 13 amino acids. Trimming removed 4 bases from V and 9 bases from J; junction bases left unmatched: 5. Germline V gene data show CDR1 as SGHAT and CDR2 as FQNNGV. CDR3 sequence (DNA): TGTGCCAGCAGCTCGGGACAGGGGGGGACGCAGTACTTC. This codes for CASSSGQGGTQYF.

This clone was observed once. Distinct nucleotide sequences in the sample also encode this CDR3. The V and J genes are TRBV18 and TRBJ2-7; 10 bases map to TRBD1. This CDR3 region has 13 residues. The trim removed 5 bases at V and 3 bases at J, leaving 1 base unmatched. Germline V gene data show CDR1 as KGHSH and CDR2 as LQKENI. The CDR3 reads CASSRTGGYEQYF. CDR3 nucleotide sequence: TGTGCCAGCTCAAGGACAGGGGGCTACGAGCAGTACTTC.

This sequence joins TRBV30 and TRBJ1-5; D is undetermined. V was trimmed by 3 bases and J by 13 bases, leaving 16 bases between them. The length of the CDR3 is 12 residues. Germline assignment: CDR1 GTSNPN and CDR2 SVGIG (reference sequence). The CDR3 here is CAWSSLRDVQHF. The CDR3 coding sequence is TGTGCCTGGAGCTCATTACGGGATGTACAGCATTTT.

The CDR3 spells CASSQDVSGQGYGYTF. CDR3 nucleotides: TGCGCCAGCAGCCAAGACGTCTCGGGACAGGGGTATGGCTACACCTTC. The chain is built from TRBV4-3 and TRBJ1-2, with 10 nucleotides matching TRBD1. After removal of 0 bases from V and 5 bases from J, the junction contained 6 bases not matched to a gene. The CDR3 extends over 16 amino acids. The germline CDR1 and CDR2 sequences are LGHNA and YSLEER.

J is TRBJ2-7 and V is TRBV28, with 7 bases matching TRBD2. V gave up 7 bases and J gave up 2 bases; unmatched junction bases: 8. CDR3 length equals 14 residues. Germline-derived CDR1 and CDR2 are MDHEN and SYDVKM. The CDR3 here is CASTLYSGPYEQYF. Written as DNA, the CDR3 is TGTGCCAGCACCCTTTATAGCGGGCCCTACGAGCAGTACTTC.

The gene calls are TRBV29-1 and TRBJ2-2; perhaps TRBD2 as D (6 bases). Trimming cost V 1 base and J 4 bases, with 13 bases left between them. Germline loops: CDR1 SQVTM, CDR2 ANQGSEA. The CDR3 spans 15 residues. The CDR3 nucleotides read TGCAGCGTTGAAGGGGTTAGCGGTGGCACCGGGGAGCTGTTTTTT. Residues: CSVEGVSGGTGELFF.

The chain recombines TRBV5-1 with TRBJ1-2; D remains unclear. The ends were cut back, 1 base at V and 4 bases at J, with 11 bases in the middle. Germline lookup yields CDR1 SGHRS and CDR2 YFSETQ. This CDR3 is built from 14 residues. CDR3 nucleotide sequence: TGCGCCAGCAGCTTGACGCAAGCAACCTATGGCTACACCTTC. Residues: CASSLTQATYGYTF.

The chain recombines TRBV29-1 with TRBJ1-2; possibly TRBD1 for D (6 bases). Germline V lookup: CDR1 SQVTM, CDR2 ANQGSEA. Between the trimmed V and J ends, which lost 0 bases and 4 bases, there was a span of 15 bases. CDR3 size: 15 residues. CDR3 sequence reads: CSVEESVQGSYGYTF. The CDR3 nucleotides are TGCAGCGTTGAAGAGTCGGTACAGGGATCCTATGGCTACACCTTC.

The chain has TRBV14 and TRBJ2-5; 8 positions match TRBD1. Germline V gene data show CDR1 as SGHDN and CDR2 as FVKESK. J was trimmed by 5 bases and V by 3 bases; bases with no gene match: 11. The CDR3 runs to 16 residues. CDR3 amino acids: CASSHIGQGTVETQYF. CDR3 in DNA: TGTGCCAGCAGCCATATTGGACAGGGTACTGTGGAGACCCAGTACTTC.

CDR3 bases: TGTGCCAGCAGCGGCGGGGGCTCCTACGAGCAGTACTTC. It is translated as CASSGGGSYEQYF. This sequence joins TRBV28 and TRBJ2-7, with TRBD2 matching over 7 bases. Germline lookup yields CDR1 MDHEN and CDR2 SYDVKM. This CDR3 has 13 residues. V lost 6 bases and J lost 0; bases outside the gene matches: 2. Full variable domain (outside the CDR3, taken from reference TRBV28 and TRBJ2-7): DVKVTQSSRYLVKRTGEKVFLECVQDMDHENMFWYRQDPGLGLRLIYFSYDVKMKEKGDIPEGYSVSREKKERFSLILESASTNQTSMYLCASSGGGSYEQYFGPGTRLTVT.

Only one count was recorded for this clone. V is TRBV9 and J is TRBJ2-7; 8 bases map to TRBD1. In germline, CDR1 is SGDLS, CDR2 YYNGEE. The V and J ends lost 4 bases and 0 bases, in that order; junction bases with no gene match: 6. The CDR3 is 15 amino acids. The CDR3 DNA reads TGTGCCAGCAGCACCGGGACAGGAGCCTCCTACGAGCAGTACTTC. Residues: CASSTGTGASYEQYF.

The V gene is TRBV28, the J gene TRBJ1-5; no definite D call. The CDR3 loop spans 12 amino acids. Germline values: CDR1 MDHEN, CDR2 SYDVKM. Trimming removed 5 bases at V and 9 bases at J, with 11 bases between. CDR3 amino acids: CASSEERRPQHF. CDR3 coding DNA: TGTGCCAGCAGTGAGGAGAGAAGGCCCCAGCATTTT.

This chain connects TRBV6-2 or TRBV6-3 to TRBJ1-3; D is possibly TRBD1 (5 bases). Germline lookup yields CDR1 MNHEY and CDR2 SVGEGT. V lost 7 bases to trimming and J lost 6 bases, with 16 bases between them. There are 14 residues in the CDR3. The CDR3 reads CASTPQVVENTIYF. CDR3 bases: TGTGCCAGCACCCCACAGGTCGTGGAAAACACCATATATTTT.

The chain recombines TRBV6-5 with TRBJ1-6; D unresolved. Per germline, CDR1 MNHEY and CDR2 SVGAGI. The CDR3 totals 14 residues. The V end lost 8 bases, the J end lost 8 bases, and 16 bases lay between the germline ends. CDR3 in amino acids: CASRWLRPDSPLHF. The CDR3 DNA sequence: TGTGCCAGCCGCTGGTTGAGGCCTGATTCACCCCTCCACTTT.

CDR3 nucleotides: TGCGCCAGCAGCTTGACGGCAGGGGAGTCACCCCTCCACTTT. Translated: CASSLTAGESPLHF. This chain joins TRBV5-1 and TRBJ1-6; perhaps TRBD1 as D (6 bases). This CDR3 comprises 14 residues. With 1 base removed from V and 10 bases from J, the gap between germline ends came to 12 bases. The germline gives CDR1 SGHRS, CDR2 YFSETQ.

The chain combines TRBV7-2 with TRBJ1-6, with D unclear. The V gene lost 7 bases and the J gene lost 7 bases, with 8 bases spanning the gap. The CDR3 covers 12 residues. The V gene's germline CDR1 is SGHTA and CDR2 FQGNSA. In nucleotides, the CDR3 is TGTGCCAGCACCGGAGGGAATTCACCCCTCCACTTT. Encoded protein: CASTGGNSPLHF.

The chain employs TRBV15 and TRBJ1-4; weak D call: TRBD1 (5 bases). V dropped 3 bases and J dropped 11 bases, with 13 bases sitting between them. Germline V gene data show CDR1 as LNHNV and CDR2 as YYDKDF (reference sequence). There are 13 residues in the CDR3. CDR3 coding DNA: TGTGCCACCAGCAGTAGAGTCGGGGGGAAACTGTTTTTT. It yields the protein CATSSRVGGKLFF.

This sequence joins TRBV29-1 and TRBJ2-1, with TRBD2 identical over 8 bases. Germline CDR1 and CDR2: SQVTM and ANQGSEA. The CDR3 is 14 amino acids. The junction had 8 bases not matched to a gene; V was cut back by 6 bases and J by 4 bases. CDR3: CSVESQREYNEQFF. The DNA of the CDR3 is TGCAGCGTCGAATCCCAGCGGGAGTACAATGAGCAGTTCTTC.

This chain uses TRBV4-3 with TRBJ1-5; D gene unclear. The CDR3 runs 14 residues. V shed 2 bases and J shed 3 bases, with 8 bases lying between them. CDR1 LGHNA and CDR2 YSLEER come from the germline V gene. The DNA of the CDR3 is TGCGCCAGCAGCCAACGAACAGTCAATCAGCCCCAGCATTTT. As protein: CASSQRTVNQPQHF.

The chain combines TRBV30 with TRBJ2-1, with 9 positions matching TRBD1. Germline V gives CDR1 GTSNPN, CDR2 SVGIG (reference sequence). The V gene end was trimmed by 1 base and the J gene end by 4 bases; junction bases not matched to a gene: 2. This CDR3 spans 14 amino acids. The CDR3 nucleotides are TGTGCCTGGAGTGACGGGACAGGGTACAATGAGCAGTTCTTC. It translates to CAWSDGTGYNEQFF.